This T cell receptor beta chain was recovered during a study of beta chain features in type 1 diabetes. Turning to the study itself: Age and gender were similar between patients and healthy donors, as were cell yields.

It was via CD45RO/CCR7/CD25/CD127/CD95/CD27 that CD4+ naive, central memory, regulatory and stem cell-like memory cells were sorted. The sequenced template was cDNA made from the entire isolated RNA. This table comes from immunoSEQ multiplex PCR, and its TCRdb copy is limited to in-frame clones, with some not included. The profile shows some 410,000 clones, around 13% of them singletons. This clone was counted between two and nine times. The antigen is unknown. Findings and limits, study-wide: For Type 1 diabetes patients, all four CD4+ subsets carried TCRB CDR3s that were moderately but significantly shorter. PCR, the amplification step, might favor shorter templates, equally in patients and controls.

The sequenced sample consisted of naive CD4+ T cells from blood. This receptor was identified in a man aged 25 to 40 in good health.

The CDR3 DNA follows: TGCAGCGTTGAAGTCGGGACAGTGAATGGCTACACCTTC. This codes for CSVEVGTVNGYTF. The gene calls are TRBV29-1 and TRBJ1-2, with 7 bases aligning to TRBD1. This CDR3 has 13 residues. The germline V gene has CDR1 SQVTM and CDR2 ANQGSEA. Germline trimming cut 1 base from V and 6 bases from J; bases unmatched to any gene: 5.